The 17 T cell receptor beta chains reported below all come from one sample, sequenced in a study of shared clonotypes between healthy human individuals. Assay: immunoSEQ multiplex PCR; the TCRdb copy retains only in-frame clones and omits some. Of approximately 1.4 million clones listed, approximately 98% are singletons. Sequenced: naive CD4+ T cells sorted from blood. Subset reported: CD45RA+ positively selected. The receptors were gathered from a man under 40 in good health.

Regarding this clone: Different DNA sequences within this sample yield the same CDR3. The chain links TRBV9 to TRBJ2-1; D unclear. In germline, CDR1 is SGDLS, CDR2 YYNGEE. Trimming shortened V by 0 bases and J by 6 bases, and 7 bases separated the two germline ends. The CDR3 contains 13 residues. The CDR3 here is CASSVVGSNEQFF. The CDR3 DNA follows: TGTGCCAGCAGCGTAGTTGGTTCCAATGAGCAGTTCTTC.

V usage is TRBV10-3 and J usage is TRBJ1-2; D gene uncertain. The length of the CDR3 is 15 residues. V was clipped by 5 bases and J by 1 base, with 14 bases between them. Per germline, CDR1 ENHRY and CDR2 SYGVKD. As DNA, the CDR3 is TGTGCCATCAGTTCTGGACCGTCGTTTAACTATGGCTACACCTTC. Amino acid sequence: CAISSGPSFNYGYTF.

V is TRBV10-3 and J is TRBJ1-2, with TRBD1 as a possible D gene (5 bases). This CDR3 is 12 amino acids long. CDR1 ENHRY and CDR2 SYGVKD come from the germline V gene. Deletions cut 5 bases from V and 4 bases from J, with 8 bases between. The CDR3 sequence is CAISQGGYGYTF. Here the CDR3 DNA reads TGTGCCATCAGTCAGGGAGGCTATGGCTACACCTTC.

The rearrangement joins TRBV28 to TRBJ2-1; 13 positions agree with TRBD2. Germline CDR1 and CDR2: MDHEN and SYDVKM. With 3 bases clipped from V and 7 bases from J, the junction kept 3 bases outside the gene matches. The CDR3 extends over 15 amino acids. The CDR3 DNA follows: TGTGCCAGCAGTTTCACTAGCGGGAGGGGTAATGAGCAGTTCTTC. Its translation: CASSFTSGRGNEQFF.

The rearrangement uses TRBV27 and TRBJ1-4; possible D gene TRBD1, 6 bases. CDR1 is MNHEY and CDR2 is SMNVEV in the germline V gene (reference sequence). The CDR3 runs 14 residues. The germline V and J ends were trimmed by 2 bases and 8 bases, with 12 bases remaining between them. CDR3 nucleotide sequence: TGTGCCAGCAGTTTAAAAGGGGGAAGGGAAAAACTGTTTTTT. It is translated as CASSLKGGREKLFF. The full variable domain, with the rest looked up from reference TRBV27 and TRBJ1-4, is EAQVTQNPRYLITVTGKKLTVTCSQNMNHEYMSWYRQDPGLGLRQIYYSMNVEVTDKGDVPEGYKVSRKEKRNFPLILESPSPNQTSLYFCASSLKGGREKLFFGSGTQLSVL.

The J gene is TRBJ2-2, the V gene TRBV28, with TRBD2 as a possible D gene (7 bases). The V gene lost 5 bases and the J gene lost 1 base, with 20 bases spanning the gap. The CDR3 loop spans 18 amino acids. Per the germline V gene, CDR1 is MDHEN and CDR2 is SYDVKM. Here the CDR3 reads CASSITSGRGQNTGELFF. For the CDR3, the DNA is TGTGCCAGCAGTATAACCTCCGGGCGGGGGCAGAACACCGGGGAGCTGTTTTTT.

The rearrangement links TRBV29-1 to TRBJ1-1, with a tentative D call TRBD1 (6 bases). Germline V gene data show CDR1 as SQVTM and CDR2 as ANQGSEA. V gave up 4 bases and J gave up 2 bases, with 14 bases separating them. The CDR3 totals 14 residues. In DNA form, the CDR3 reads TGCAGCGTTGTCTATGGACAGCTCAACACTGAAGCTTTCTTT. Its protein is CSVVYGQLNTEAFF.

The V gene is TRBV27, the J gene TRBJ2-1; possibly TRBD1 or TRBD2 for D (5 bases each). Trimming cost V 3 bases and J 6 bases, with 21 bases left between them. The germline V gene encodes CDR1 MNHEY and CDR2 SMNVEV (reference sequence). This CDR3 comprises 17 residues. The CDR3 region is CASSFLRGNTGSNEQFF. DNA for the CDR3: TGTGCCAGCAGTTTCCTGAGGGGCAACACGGGTTCCAATGAGCAGTTCTTC.

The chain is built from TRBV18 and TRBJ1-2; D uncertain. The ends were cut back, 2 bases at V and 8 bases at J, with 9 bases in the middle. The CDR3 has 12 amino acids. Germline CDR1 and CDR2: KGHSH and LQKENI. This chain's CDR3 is CASSPGEEGYTF. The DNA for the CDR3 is TGTGCCAGCTCACCAGGGGAGGAAGGCTACACCTTC.

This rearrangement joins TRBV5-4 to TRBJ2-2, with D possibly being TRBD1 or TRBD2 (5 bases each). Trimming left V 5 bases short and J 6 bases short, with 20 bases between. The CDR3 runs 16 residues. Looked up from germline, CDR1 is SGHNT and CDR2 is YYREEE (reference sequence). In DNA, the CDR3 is TGTGCCAGCAGTTCCAGGCTAGCTGTAGGGGCCGGGGAGCTGTTTTTT. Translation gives CASSSRLAVGAGELFF.

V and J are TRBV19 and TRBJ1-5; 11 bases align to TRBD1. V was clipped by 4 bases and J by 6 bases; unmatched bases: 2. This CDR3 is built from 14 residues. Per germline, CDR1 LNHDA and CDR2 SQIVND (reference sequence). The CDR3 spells CASSTGQGAQPQHF. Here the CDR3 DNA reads TGTGCCAGTAGTACTGGACAGGGGGCTCAGCCCCAGCATTTT.

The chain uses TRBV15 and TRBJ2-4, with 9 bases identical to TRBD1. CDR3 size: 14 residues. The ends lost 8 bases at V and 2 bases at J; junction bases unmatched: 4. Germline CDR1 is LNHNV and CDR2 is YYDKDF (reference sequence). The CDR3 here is CATGTGSSKNIQYF. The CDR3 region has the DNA TGTGCCACCGGGACAGGGAGTTCCAAAAACATTCAGTACTTC. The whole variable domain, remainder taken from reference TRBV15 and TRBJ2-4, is DAMVIQNPRYQVTQFGKPVTLSCSQTLNHNVMYWYQQKSSQAPKLLFHYYDKDFNNEADTPDNFQSRRPNTSFCFLDIRSPGLGDTAMYLCATGTGSSKNIQYFGAGTRLSVL.

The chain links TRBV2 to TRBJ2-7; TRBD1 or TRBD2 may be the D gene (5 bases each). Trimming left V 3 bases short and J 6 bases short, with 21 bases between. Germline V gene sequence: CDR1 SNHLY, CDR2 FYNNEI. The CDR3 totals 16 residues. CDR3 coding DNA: TGTGCCAGCAGTGATGGCCCGGGGCTATCCTTCTCCGAGCAGTACTTC. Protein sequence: CASSDGPGLSFSEQYF.

The CDR3 DNA sequence: TGTGCCAGCAGTCTACGAGGGGTTGGAGCTGCATATGGCTACACCTTC. It translates to CASSLRGVGAAYGYTF. The chain employs TRBV28 and TRBJ1-2, with D possibly being TRBD1 (5 bases). CDR3 length equals 16 residues. The germline V gene encodes CDR1 MDHEN and CDR2 SYDVKM. Trimming cost V 5 bases and J 5 bases, with 21 bases left between them.

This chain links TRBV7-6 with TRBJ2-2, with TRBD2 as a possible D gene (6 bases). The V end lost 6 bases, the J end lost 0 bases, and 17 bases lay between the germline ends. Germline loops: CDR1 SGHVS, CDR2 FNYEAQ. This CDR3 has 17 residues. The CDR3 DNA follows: TGTGCCAGCAGGGCGGGGCGGACACTTGCGAACACCGGGGAGCTGTTTTTT. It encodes CASRAGRTLANTGELFF.

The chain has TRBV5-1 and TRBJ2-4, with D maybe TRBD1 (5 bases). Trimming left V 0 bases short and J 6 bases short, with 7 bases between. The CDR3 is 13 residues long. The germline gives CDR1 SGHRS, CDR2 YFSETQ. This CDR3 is CASSLVRGNIQYF. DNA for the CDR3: TGCGCCAGCAGCTTGGTTAGGGGAAACATTCAGTACTTC.

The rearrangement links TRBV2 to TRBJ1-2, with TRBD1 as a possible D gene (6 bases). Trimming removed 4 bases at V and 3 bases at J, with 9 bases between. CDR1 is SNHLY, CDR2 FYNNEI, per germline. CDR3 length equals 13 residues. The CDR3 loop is CASSAQGHYGYTF. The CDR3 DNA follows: TGTGCCAGCAGTGCCCAGGGGCACTATGGCTACACCTTC.